This T cell receptor (beta chain) was sequenced during a study of T cells after posttransplantation cyclophosphamide. The CDR3 contains 14 residues. From germline, CDR1 is MNHEY and CDR2 SMNVEV (reference sequence). Trimming shortened V by 4 bases and J by 6 bases, and 14 bases separated the two germline ends. Only in-frame clones appear in the TCRdb table, and some are missing; sequencing was by immunoSEQ multiplex PCR. This sample includes 25,000 to 30,000 clones with no singletons; its ten biggest clones take up approximately 2.8%. V and J are TRBV27 and TRBJ2-3, with TRBD1 as a possible D gene (5 bases). This sequence was found in a woman aged 60 to 75 in good health, CMV-negative, and a related stem cell transplant donor. Sequencing used PBMCs. The CDR3: CASSSLQGTDTQYF. CDR3 coding DNA: TGTGCCAGCAGTTCCCTCCAGGGTACGGATACGCAGTATTTT.